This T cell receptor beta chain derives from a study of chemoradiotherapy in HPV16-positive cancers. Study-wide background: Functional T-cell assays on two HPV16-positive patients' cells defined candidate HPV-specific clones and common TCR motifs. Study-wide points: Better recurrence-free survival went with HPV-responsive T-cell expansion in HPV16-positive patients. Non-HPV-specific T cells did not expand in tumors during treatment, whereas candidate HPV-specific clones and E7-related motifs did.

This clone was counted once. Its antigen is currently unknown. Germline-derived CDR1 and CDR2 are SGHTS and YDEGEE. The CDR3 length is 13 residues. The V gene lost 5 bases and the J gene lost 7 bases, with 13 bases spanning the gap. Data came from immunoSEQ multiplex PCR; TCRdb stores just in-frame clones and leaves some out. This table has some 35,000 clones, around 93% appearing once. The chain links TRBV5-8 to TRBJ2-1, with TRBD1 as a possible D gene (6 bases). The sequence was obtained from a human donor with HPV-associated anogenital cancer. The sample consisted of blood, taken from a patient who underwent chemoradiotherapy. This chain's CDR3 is CASRQGPANEQFF. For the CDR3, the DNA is TGTGCCAGCAGACAGGGACCCGCGAATGAGCAGTTCTTC.